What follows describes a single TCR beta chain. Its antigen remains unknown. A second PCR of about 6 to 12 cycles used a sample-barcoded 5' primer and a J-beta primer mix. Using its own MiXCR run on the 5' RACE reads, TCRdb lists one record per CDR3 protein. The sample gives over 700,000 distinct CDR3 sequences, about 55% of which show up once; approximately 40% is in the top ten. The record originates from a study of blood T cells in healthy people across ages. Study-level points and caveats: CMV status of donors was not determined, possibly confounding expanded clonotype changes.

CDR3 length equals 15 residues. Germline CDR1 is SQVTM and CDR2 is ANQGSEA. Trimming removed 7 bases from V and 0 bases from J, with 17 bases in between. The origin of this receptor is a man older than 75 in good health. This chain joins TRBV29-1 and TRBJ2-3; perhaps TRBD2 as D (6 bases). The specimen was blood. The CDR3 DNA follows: TGCAGCGCATTCGGGCGGGACCAAAGCACAGATACGCAGTATTTT. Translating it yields CSAFGRDQSTDTQYF.